This TCR beta chain is from a study of shared clonotypes between healthy human individuals. Study-level points and caveats: Since donors were few, the genetic and exposure-history diversity represented was limited.

Clones were sequenced by immunoSEQ multiplex PCR, and TCRdb holds only the in-frame ones, with some missing. Among around 500,000 clones listed, approximately 82% were seen once. This clone has more than one count but fewer than ten. The antigen remains unidentified. Adult donors, all healthy and HIV-negative, had no recent acute infections or vaccinations. The sequencing sample was made of PBMCs. This TCR derives from a woman in her forties in good health. Some clones in this sample may be carry-over from other donors' samples.

The CDR3 DNA is TGTGCCAGCAGCGAGGGACAGTTGAACACTGAAGCTTTCTTT. It yields the protein CASSEGQLNTEAFF. The V and J genes are TRBV5-5 and TRBJ1-1, with TRBD1 matching over 7 bases. The germline gives CDR1 SGHKS, CDR2 YYEKEE (reference sequence). The V and J ends lost 4 bases and 0 bases, in that order; junction bases with no gene match: 3. The CDR3 contains 14 residues. The full variable domain, with the rest looked up from reference TRBV5-5 and TRBJ1-1, is DAGVTQSPTHLIKTRGQQVTLRCSPISGHKSVSWYQQVLGQGPQFIFQYYEKEERGRGNFPDRFSARQFPNYSSELNVNALLLGDSALYLCASSEGQLNTEAFFGQGTRLTVV.